This entry describes one TCR beta chain. The antigen remains unidentified. CDR1 and CDR2 from the germline V gene are SQVTM and ANQGSEA. This CDR3 is 14 amino acids long. V was cut by 6 bases and J by 11 bases, with 24 bases left in between. The sample is drawn from a study of response to subunit inactivated influenza vaccine. TCRdb analysed the RT-PCR reads with MiXCR anew, one entry per CDR3 protein. Here the sample spans roughly 780,000 distinct CDR3 sequences, roughly 20% being singletons. Study outcomes and limitations: Authors proposed each seasonal influenza vaccination draws in few new T cells.

The chain carries TRBV29-1 and TRBJ2-3; D remains unclear. The source of this sequence is a man between 45 and 60 years old who received an inactivated influenza vaccine. The sample in question was PBMCs from blood, obtained 5 to 6 days after vaccination. The CDR3 nucleotides are TGCAGCGTGAAAGGATCTAGTGCACAGATACAGCAGTATTTT. Protein product: CSVKGSSAQIQQYF.